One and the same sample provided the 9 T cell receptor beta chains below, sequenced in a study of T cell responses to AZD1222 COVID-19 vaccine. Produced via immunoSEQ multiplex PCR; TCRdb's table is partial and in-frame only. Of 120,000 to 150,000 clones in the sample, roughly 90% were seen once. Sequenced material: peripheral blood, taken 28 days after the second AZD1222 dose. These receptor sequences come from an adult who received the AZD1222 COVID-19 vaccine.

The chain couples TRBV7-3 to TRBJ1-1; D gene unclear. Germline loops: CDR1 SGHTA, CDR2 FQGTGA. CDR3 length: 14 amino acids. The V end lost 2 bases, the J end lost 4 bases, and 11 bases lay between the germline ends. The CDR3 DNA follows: TGTGCCAGCAGCTTAGATAGGTTTTCCACTGAAGCTTTCTTT. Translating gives CASSLDRFSTEAFF.

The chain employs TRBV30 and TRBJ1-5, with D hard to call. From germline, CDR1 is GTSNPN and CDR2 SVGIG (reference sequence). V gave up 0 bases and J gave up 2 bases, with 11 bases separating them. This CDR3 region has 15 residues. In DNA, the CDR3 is TGTGCCTGGAGTGTACGAAGGGTCGGCAATCAGCCCCAGCATTTT. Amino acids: CAWSVRRVGNQPQHF.

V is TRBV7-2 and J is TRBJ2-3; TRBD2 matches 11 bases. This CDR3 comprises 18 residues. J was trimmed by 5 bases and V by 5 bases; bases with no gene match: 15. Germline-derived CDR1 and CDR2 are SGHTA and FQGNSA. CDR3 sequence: CASSPRVSGGAGVDTQYF. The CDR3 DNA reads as TGTGCCAGCAGCCCCCGGGTTAGCGGGGGGGCCGGTGTAGATACGCAGTATTTT.

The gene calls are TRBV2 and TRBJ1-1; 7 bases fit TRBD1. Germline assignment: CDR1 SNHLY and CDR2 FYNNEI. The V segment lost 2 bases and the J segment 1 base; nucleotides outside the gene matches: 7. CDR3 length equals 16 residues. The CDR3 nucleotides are TGTGCCAGCAGTGAATACGGCAGGGGGGGGAACACTGAAGCTTTCTTT. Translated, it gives CASSEYGRGGNTEAFF.

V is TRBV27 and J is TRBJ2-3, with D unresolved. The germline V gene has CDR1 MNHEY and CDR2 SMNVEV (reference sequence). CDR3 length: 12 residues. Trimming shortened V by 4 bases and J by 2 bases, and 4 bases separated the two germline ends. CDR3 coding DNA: TGTGCCAGCAGTTCGTACACAGATACGCAGTATTTT. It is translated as CASSSYTDTQYF.

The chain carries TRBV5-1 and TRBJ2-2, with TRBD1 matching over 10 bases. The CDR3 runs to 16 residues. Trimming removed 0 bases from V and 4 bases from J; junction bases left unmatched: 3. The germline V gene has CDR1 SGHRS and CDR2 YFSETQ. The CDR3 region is CASSLGDRGSTGELFF. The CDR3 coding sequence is TGCGCCAGCAGCTTGGGGGACAGGGGATCCACCGGGGAGCTGTTTTTT.

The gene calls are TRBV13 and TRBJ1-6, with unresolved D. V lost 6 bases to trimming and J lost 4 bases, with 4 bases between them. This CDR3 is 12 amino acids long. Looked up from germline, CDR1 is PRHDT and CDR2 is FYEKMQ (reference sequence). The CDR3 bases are TGTGCCAGCAGGGCGTATAATTCACCCCTCCACTTT. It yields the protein CASRAYNSPLHF.

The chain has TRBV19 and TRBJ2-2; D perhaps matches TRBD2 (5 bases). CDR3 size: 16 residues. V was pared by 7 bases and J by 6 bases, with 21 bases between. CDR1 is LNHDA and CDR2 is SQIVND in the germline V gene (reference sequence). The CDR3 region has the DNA TGTGCCAGTATGGACGGAGGCGCCGGCTTGTCCGGGGAGCTGTTTTTT. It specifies CASMDGGAGLSGELFF. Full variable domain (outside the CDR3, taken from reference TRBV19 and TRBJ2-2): DGGITQSPKYLFRKEGQNVTLSCEQNLNHDAMYWYRQDPGQGLRLIYYSQIVNDFQKGDIAEGYSVSREKKESFPLTVTSAQKNPTAFYLCASMDGGAGLSGELFFGEGSRLTVL.

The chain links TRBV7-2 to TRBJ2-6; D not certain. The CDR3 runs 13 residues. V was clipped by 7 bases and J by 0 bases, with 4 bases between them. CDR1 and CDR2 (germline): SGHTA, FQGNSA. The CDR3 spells CASIVSGANVLTF. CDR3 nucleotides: TGTGCCAGCATAGTCTCTGGGGCCAACGTCCTGACTTTC.